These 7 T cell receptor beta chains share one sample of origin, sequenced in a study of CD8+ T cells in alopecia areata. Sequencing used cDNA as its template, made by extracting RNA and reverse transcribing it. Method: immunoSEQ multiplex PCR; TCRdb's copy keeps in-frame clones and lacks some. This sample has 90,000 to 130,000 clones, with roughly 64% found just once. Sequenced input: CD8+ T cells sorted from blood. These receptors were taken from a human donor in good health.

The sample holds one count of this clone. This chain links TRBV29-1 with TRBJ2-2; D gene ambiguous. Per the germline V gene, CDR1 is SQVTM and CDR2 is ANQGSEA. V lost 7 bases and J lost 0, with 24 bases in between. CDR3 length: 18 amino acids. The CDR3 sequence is CSARGLTGYPTNTGELFF. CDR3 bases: TGCAGCGCCCGAGGATTGACGGGCTACCCAACGAACACCGGGGAGCTGTTTTTT.

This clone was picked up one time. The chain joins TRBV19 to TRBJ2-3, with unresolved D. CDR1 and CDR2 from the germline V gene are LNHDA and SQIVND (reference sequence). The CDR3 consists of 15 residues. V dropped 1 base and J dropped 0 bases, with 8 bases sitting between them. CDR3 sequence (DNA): TGTGCCAGTAGTATAGTCGGTTCCAGCACAGATACGCAGTATTTT. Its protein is CASSIVGSSTDTQYF.

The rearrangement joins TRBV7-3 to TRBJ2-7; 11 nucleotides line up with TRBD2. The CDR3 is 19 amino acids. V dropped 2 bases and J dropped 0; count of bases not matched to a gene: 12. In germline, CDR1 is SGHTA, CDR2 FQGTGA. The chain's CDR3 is CASSLLGLAGGPNSYEQYF. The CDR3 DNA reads TGTGCCAGCAGCTTATTGGGGCTAGCGGGGGGCCCAAACTCCTACGAGCAGTACTTC.

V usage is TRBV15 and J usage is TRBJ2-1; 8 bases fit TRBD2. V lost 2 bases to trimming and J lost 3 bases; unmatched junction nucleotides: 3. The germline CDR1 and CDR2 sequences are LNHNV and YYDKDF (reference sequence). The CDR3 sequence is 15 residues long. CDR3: CATSRLSGDYNEQFF. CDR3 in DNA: TGTGCCACCAGCAGACTTAGCGGGGACTACAATGAGCAGTTCTTC.

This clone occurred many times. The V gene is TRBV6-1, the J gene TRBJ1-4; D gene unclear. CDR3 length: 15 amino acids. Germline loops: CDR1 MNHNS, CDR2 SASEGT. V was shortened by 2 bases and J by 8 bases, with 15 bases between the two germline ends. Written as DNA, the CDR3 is TGTGCCAGCAGTGAAACCCCGGGGTCGGGCGAAAAACTGTTTTTT. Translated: CASSETPGSGEKLFF.

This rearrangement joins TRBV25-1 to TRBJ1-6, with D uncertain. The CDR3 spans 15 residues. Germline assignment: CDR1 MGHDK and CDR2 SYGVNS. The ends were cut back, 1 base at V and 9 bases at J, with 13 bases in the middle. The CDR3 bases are TGTGCCAGCAGTGAATTGAGAGGAGATAGTTCACCCCTCCACTTT. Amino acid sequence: CASSELRGDSSPLHF.

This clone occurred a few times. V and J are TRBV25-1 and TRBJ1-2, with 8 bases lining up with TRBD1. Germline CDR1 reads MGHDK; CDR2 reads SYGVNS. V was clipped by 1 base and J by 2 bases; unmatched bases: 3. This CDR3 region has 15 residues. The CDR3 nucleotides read TGTGCCAGCAGTGAATCAGGGGGCTCAAACTATGGCTACACCTTC. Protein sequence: CASSESGGSNYGYTF.